What follows is one T cell receptor (beta chain) and its context. It lacks a known antigen. No qualities accompany the bases; no much larger clone lies one base away. The iRepertoire nested amplicon-rescue multiplex PCR (arm-PCR) platform was used to amplify TCR alpha and beta CDR3 regions from RNA. For one-step reverse transcription and amplification, about 85-450 ng of tissue mRNA or PBMC total RNA was used as input. Following bead purification, Illumina adapters were added by a secondary multiplex PCR, and libraries between 200 and 400 bp were gel-purified. The libraries contained internal 6-nucleotide barcodes that were used for demultiplexing. Sequencing of libraries was performed on an Illumina MiSeq with 2x220 or 2x250 nucleotide paired-end reads. The authors processed their data as follows. Paired reads were merged with FLASH 1.2.11 and aligned to the GRCh37 human genome with BWA-MEM before extracting TRA and TRB reads. For V and J assignment, an IMGT-derived reference of cassette sequences and CDR3 motifs that included pseudogenes was used. Reads were translated in three frames, and productive CDR3s were defined by a C…FGXG motif without stop codons. A clonotype was defined as a unique combination of a V-J cassette pair and a CDR3 amino acid sequence. Hamming distance filtering was applied to reads, with thresholds set by the sequence error rate of each sample in mapped regions. The raw public reads went through TCRdb reprocessing: fastp at Q25, MiXCR clone calling, in-frame beta chains kept. Each entry merges the rows of one CDR3 protein and shows their most common DNA and genes. TCRdb, not the authors, supplied the V and J calls. In this sample the table shows about 410,000 distinct CDR3 sequences, about 40% of which occur a single time. Clones ranked in the top ten supply approximately 12% of the sample.

This specimen belongs to a study of glioma-infiltrating T cells (dated by TCRdb to the mid-2010s). General notes on the study: The low-grade gliomas were WHO grade II oligodendrogliomas or astrocytomas, while the glioblastomas were WHO grade IV tumors sampled at initial diagnosis rather than at recurrent diagnosis. Before surgery, glioma patients were given dexamethasone for six or fewer days. The sequencing target for blood libraries was roughly 4- to 11-fold coverage of 900,000 to 1,000,000 peripheral T cells. To measure divergence between tissue and blood T-cell populations, each tissue-infiltrating repertoire was compared with the peripheral blood repertoire of the same patient. TCR alpha- and beta-chain repertoires were sequenced from glioma tissue, non-neoplastic brain tissue and matched peripheral blood mononuclear cells. The paired cohort was made up of three low-grade glioma patients, several primary glioblastoma patients and three non-glioma patients who contributed non-neoplastic brain tissue. Overall study results and their limits: Patients with low tissue-blood divergence were marked by a signature set of shared blood CDR3 motifs, and this signature set was depleted in highly divergent patients. VJ-independent divergence between tissue and blood was below expectation in non-neoplastic patients but above expectation in all gliomas, especially low-grade gliomas. Only a very small number of CDR3 sequences turned up in both tissue and blood, a result put down to high CDR3 diversity combined with limited sampling. Small numbers underpinned the group comparisons: under ten glioblastoma patients, three low-grade glioma patients and three non-neoplastic patients.

Immediately after resection, surgical brain or tumor specimens were cryofrozen in liquid nitrogen, and peripheral blood cells were collected at the same time. Taken from cysteine to phenylalanine, the CDR3 has 16 residues. Only CDR3 DNA is held: 48 bases, read in frame from base 1. V gives up 1 base and J gives up 2 bases, and the segment between their germline ends measures 13 bases. As encoded in the germline V gene, CDR1 is MDHEN while CDR2 is SYDVKM. The sample taken for sequencing was glioma tissue, nonneoplastic brain tissue, or PBMCs (not recorded which). This TCR was recovered from a human donor with low-grade glioma or glioblastoma, undergoing nonglioma brain surgery, or in good health (not recorded which). The chain employs TRBV28 and TRBJ2-3, with the D gene not confidently named. The nucleotide sequence is TGTGCCAGCAGTTTATTAGGTTTCGCGGCCACAGATACGCAGTATTTT. Its protein reads: CASSLLGFAATDTQYF.